The 30 T cell receptor beta chains listed next were all sequenced from one sample in a study of T cell repertoires in cytomegalovirus infection. One entry per CDR3 protein, called by TCRdb with MiXCR from the reads. There are about 140,000 distinct CDR3 sequences in the sample; about 6.5% occur only once, and under 20% lies in the top ten. The sample was PBMCs. The receptors originated from a human donor in good health (CMV status not recorded). Some clones in this sample may be carry-over from other donors' samples.

There are a few counts of this clonotype. The gene calls are TRBV7-2 and TRBJ2-2, with 8 bases lining up with TRBD1. Trimming at V came to 2 bases and at J to 7 bases, leaving 9 bases not matched to a gene. Germline V gene sequence: CDR1 SGHTA, CDR2 FQGNSA. The CDR3 totals 16 residues. The CDR3 loop reads CASSLHGDRLDGELFF. Written as DNA, the CDR3 is TGTGCCAGCAGCTTACATGGGGACAGGTTGGACGGGGAGCTGTTTTTT.

This clonotype has ten or more counts. This rearrangement joins TRBV7-2 to TRBJ1-4, with 9 bases identical to TRBD1. Germline loops: CDR1 SGHTA, CDR2 FQGNSA. CDR3 size: 16 residues. The J segment lost 3 bases and the V segment lost 5 bases, leaving 7 bases of the junction unmatched. In DNA, the CDR3 is TGTGCCAGCAGCGGACAGGGGCAACCAGCTAATGAAAAACTGTTTTTT. Protein product: CASSGQGQPANEKLFF. Looking up the rest from reference TRBV7-2 and TRBJ1-4 gives the full variable domain: GAGVSQSPSNKVTEKGKDVELRCDPISGHTALYWYRQSLGQGLEFLIYFQGNSAPDKSGLPSDRFSAERTGGSVSTLTIQRTQQEDSAVYLCASSGQGQPANEKLFFGSGTQLSVL.

CDR3 sequence (DNA): TGTGCCAGCAGCATCGACAGGCGAAACACTGAAGCTTTCTTT. Protein sequence: CASSIDRRNTEAFF. V is TRBV7-9 and J is TRBJ1-1, with D perhaps matching TRBD1 (6 bases). The V and J ends lost 5 bases and 2 bases respectively, with 12 bases between them. The germline gives CDR1 SEHNR, CDR2 FQNEAQ (reference sequence). The CDR3 sequence is 14 residues long.

The V call is TRBV7-8, the J call TRBJ2-7; 8 bases fit TRBD1. The germline V gene encodes CDR1 SGHVS and CDR2 FQNEAQ. The J segment lost 7 bases and the V segment lost 3 bases, leaving 11 bases of the junction unmatched. CDR3 size: 15 residues. The CDR3 DNA reads as TGTGCCAGCAGCTTTGTCAGGGGGCAGGCGGGAGAGCAGTACTTC. Encoded protein: CASSFVRGQAGEQYF.

This clonotype showed up many times. The rearrangement links TRBV19 to TRBJ1-1, with D possibly being TRBD1 (5 bases). V lost 5 bases, J lost 1 base, and 17 bases lay in between. CDR3 length: 16 amino acids. Germline CDR1 reads LNHDA; CDR2 reads SQIVND (reference sequence). The CDR3 here is CASSPRPGRRNTEAFF. DNA for the CDR3: TGTGCCAGTAGTCCTAGGCCGGGACGGAGGAACACTGAAGCTTTCTTT.

This clonotype was detected only a few times. J is TRBJ2-3 and V is TRBV19; D gene uncertain. This CDR3 spans 11 amino acids. V lost 5 bases to trimming and J lost 7 bases, with 7 bases between them. Looked up from germline, CDR1 is LNHDA and CDR2 is SQIVND (reference sequence). This chain's CDR3 is CASSGLNTQYF. The CDR3 DNA sequence: TGTGCCAGTAGTGGGCTTAATACGCAGTATTTT. The entire variable domain, with the rest obtained from reference TRBV19 and TRBJ2-3, is as follows: DGGITQSPKYLFRKEGQNVTLSCEQNLNHDAMYWYRQDPGQGLRLIYYSQIVNDFQKGDIAEGYSVSREKKESFPLTVTSAQKNPTAFYLCASSGLNTQYFGPGTRLTVL.

In this sample, this clonotype turned up many times. V is TRBV20-1 and J is TRBJ1-6; D gene unclear. V gave up 4 bases and J gave up 1 base, with 11 bases separating them. CDR3 size: 15 residues. Germline CDR1 is DFQATT and CDR2 is SNEGSKA (reference sequence). The CDR3 here is CSANMLSSYNSPLHF. The CDR3 DNA reads TGCAGTGCTAACATGCTAAGTTCCTATAATTCACCCCTCCACTTT.

This clonotype occurred a few times. The chain employs TRBV11-2 and TRBJ1-5; TRBD1 aligns across 8 bases. Germline lookup yields CDR1 SGHAT and CDR2 FQNNGV. Unmatched junction bases numbered 8, after V lost 5 bases and J lost 5 bases. The CDR3 length is 15 residues. For the CDR3, the DNA is TGTGCCAGCAGCGGGAGGACAGGGCCGGATCAGCCCCAGCATTTT. Its translation is CASSGRTGPDQPQHF.

This clonotype was detected many times. The chain couples TRBV6-2 or TRBV6-3 to TRBJ1-5, with unresolved D. Trimming took 2 bases from V and 0 from J, leaving 5 bases between them. CDR3 length: 14 residues. Germline values: CDR1 MNHEY, CDR2 SVGEGT. The CDR3 region is CASSYGDSNQPQHF. As DNA, the CDR3 is TGTGCCAGCAGTTACGGGGATAGCAATCAGCCCCAGCATTTT.

This rearrangement joins TRBV29-1 to TRBJ2-2; 12 nucleotides agree with TRBD1. The germline gives CDR1 SQVTM, CDR2 ANQGSEA. Germline trimming cut 6 bases from V and 4 bases from J; bases unmatched to any gene: 9. CDR3 length: 16 amino acids. CDR3 coding DNA: TGCAGCGTGGCACCGGGACAGGGGGCCACCACCGGGGAGCTGTTTTTT. This gives the protein CSVAPGQGATTGELFF.

Ten or more counts support this clonotype. The chain combines TRBV19 with TRBJ2-7; D ambiguous. Per germline, CDR1 LNHDA and CDR2 SQIVND (reference sequence). V lost 3 bases to trimming and J lost 2 bases, with 8 bases between them. The CDR3 has 13 residues. CDR3 sequence: CASSIAVAYEQYF. In DNA, the CDR3 is TGTGCCAGTAGTATCGCGGTCGCCTACGAGCAGTACTTC.

This clonotype was recorded at least ten times. This chain uses TRBV7-3 with TRBJ2-3; D may be TRBD1 or TRBD2 (5 bases each). V was shortened by 2 bases and J by 4 bases, with 25 bases between the two germline ends. Germline lookup yields CDR1 SGHTA and CDR2 FQGTGA. The CDR3 consists of 19 residues. This CDR3 is CASSLHVGSRGRTADTQYF. DNA of the CDR3: TGTGCCAGCAGCTTACATGTAGGGTCAAGGGGACGGACCGCAGATACGCAGTATTTT.

This clonotype was seen at least ten times. The chain joins TRBV12-3 or TRBV12-4 to TRBJ1-2; TRBD1 is a possible D gene (5 bases). V lost 3 bases, J lost 1 base, and 18 bases lay in between. This CDR3 comprises 17 residues. The CDR3 loop is CASSFFRQGNFNYGYTF. Written as DNA, the CDR3 is TGTGCCAGCAGTTTTTTTCGGCAGGGAAATTTTAACTATGGCTACACCTTC.

V is TRBV19 and J is TRBJ1-1; maybe TRBD1 (5 bases). The CDR3 loop spans 13 amino acids. CDR1 LNHDA and CDR2 SQIVND come from the germline V gene (reference sequence). Trimming removed 5 bases at V and 8 bases at J, with 15 bases between. The CDR3 reads CASSPIRGNEAFF. The CDR3, as DNA: TGTGCCAGTAGTCCCATCCGGGGGAACGAAGCTTTCTTT.

This clonotype was observed at least ten times. V and J are TRBV7-9 and TRBJ2-5; no definite D call. The germline V and J ends were trimmed by 8 bases and 4 bases, with 11 bases remaining between them. Germline V gives CDR1 SEHNR, CDR2 FQNEAQ (reference sequence). The CDR3 has 12 amino acids. CDR3 in amino acids: CASGTSVETQYF. CDR3 in DNA: TGTGCCAGCGGAACGTCGGTAGAGACCCAGTACTTC.

This clonotype was picked up many times. One junction end does not reproduce the germline sequence, and a read error may be involved. The V and J genes are TRBV7-7 and TRBJ2-1; 7 bases are a match to TRBD1. Germline lookup yields CDR1 SSHAT and CDR2 FNYEAQ (reference sequence). CDR3 length: 17 amino acids. DNA of the CDR3: TGTGCTAGCAGCCCCTTCCCCCGACAGGGATGGAGGAATGAGCAGTTCTTC. Protein sequence: CASSPFPRQGWRNEQFF.

This clonotype appeared many times. The V and J genes are TRBV14 and TRBJ2-7; weak D call: TRBD2 (5 bases). V was shortened by 1 base and J by 1 base, with 14 bases between the two germline ends. Germline V gives CDR1 SGHDN, CDR2 FVKESK. This CDR3 contains 16 residues. The CDR3 reads CASSQVGRWTSYEQYF. The CDR3 DNA sequence: TGTGCCAGCAGCCAAGTAGGCCGGTGGACTTCCTACGAGCAGTACTTC.

V gene TRBV15 combines with J gene TRBJ1-2, with D uncertain. The germline V and J ends were trimmed by 1 base and 0 bases, with 9 bases remaining between them. Germline CDR1 and CDR2: LNHNV and YYDKDF (reference sequence). The length of the CDR3 is 15 residues. The CDR3 loop reads CATSRASTSNYGYTF. For the CDR3, the DNA is TGTGCCACCAGCAGAGCCTCCACCTCTAACTATGGCTACACCTTC.

This clonotype has at least ten counts. CDR3 coding DNA: TGTGCCAGCAGCCGGCCAAGGACACCTAATGAAAAACTGTTTTTT. Residues: CASSRPRTPNEKLFF. J is TRBJ1-4 and V is TRBV7-9; TRBD1 is a possible D gene (5 bases). The CDR3 spans 15 residues. Germline CDR1 is SEHNR and CDR2 is FQNEAQ (reference sequence). V lost 5 bases and J lost 3, with 13 bases in between.

This clonotype was counted many times. This sequence joins TRBV7-3 and TRBJ1-6; D remains ambiguous. V was cut by 2 bases and J by 8 bases, with 7 bases left in between. Germline V CDR1 and CDR2: SGHTA, FQGTGA. The CDR3 totals 13 residues. As DNA, the CDR3 is TGTGCCAGCAGCTTACTCGTGTATTCACCCCTCCACTTT. This codes for CASSLLVYSPLHF.

This clonotype showed up just a few times. V and J are TRBV9 and TRBJ1-6; D not certain. Germline CDR1 is SGDLS and CDR2 is YYNGEE. This CDR3 comprises 13 residues. V gave up 2 bases and J gave up 13 bases, with 13 bases separating them. In DNA, the CDR3 is TGTGCCAGCAGCGTGAGCTACAAAGGCCCCCTCCACTTT. Translating it yields CASSVSYKGPLHF.

This clonotype was counted ten times or more. The chain has TRBV7-8 and TRBJ1-2, with D perhaps matching TRBD1 (5 bases). Germline V CDR1 and CDR2: SGHVS, FQNEAQ. This CDR3 has 15 residues. The ends were cut back, 7 bases at V and 0 bases at J, with 15 bases in the middle. CDR3 loop: CASTSAGKANYGYTF. CDR3 DNA: TGTGCCAGCACTAGTGCAGGGAAAGCTAACTATGGCTACACCTTC.

This clonotype was counted at least ten times. The CDR3 sequence is CASSLNPHRGGSYNEQFF. CDR3 nucleotide sequence: TGTGCCAGCAGTTTAAATCCCCACAGGGGAGGTTCCTACAATGAGCAGTTCTTC. The gene calls are TRBV28 and TRBJ2-1, with D possibly matching TRBD1 (7 bases). Per germline, CDR1 MDHEN and CDR2 SYDVKM. This CDR3 contains 18 residues. V dropped 2 bases and J dropped 1 base, with 18 bases sitting between them.

This chain uses TRBV7-8 with TRBJ1-2, with D unresolved. The CDR3 has 14 amino acids. The germline V gene encodes CDR1 SGHVS and CDR2 FQNEAQ. Trimming stripped 1 base from V and 6 bases from J, with 12 bases between. CDR3 in amino acids: CASSLGRSPDGYTF. The DNA of the CDR3 is TGTGCCAGCAGCTTAGGTCGTTCGCCGGATGGCTACACCTTC.

This clonotype was observed a few times. The rearrangement joins TRBV5-1 to TRBJ2-5; D call uncertain. CDR3 length: 12 amino acids. From germline, CDR1 is SGHRS and CDR2 YFSETQ. Trimming stripped 4 bases from V and 4 bases from J, with 8 bases between. The CDR3 reads CASSIGLETQYF. DNA of the CDR3: TGCGCCAGCAGCATCGGGTTAGAGACCCAGTACTTC.

Note on this clonotype: A much larger clonotype is one base distant, so this may be a read error. The chain joins TRBV7-2 to TRBJ2-1, with 7 bases matching TRBD2. Germline values: CDR1 SGHTA, CDR2 FQGNSA. With V trimmed by 5 bases and J by 2 bases, 6 bases remained unmatched. This CDR3 is 15 amino acids long. The CDR3 bases are TGTGCCAGCAGCAACGGGGGGAGCACCTACAATGAGCAGTTCTTC. Translated: CASSNGGSTYNEQFF.

This clonotype was recorded many times. The chain uses TRBV28 and TRBJ1-5; TRBD1 agrees at 11 bases. The CDR3 loop spans 16 amino acids. From germline, CDR1 is MDHEN and CDR2 SYDVKM. The V segment lost 5 bases and the J segment 7 bases; nucleotides outside the gene matches: 10. CDR3 in DNA: TGTGCCAGCAGTACGACCCCGGACAGGGGGCAACAGCCCCAGCATTTT. This codes for CASSTTPDRGQQPQHF. The full variable domain, its missing parts supplied by reference TRBV28 and TRBJ1-5, is DVKVTQSSRYLVKRTGEKVFLECVQDMDHENMFWYRQDPGLGLRLIYFSYDVKMKEKGDIPEGYSVSREKKERFSLILESASTNQTSMYLCASSTTPDRGQQPQHFGDGTRLSIL.

This clonotype occurred many times. This chain connects TRBV6-2 or TRBV6-3 to TRBJ1-6; TRBD1 might be the D (6 bases). V was trimmed by 10 bases and J by 7 bases, leaving 17 bases between them. The CDR3 length is 14 residues. Per germline, CDR1 MNHEY and CDR2 SVGEGT. The CDR3 DNA reads TGTGCCACCAGAAATGGACAGTGGAATTCACCCCTCCACTTT. This sequence encodes CATRNGQWNSPLHF.

This clonotype occurred many times. The chain employs TRBV7-8 and TRBJ2-6; D not certain. Germline V gives CDR1 SGHVS, CDR2 FQNEAQ. With 5 bases removed from V and 0 bases from J, the gap between germline ends came to 14 bases. The CDR3 runs 17 residues. The CDR3 DNA reads TGTGCCAGCAGCCCCCACCGGGCGGTCTCTGGGGCCAACGTCCTGACTTTC. Its translation is CASSPHRAVSGANVLTF.

This clonotype was seen more than once but under ten times. The chain couples TRBV12-3 or TRBV12-4 to TRBJ2-3; tentative D call: TRBD2 (5 bases). CDR3 length: 15 amino acids. V lost 4 bases, J lost 1 base, and 12 bases lay in between. In DNA form, the CDR3 reads TGTGCCAGCAGTTCAGAAGTGAGGGGCACAGATACGCAGTATTTT. Encoded protein: CASSSEVRGTDTQYF.